This T cell receptor beta chain was found in a study of T cell repertoires in cytomegalovirus infection. The wider study: Newly reported HLA-C-restricted and thoroughly characterized HLA-B-restricted CMV epitopes were employed. Indications came from public TCR beta signatures; they pointed to CMV infection and to a matching HLA type.

On this clonotype: As yet, its antigen is unknown.

The CDR3 has 14 amino acids. Germline assignment: CDR1 MDHEN and CDR2 SYDVKM. V lost 6 bases, J lost 1 base, and 12 bases lay in between. TCRdb fed the reads into MiXCR, producing one record per CDR3 protein. The table records approximately 350,000 distinct CDR3 sequences, about 32% of them present only once. Points from the study as a whole: CMV carriers with the relevant HLA were identified by cumulative public TCR beta family frequency. There were HLA-C-restricted CMV-specific TCR beta clonotypes dominating the ex vivo response.

The sequences come from cultured PBMCs, collected from culture after CMV antigen stimulation. This clonotype originated in a human donor in good health (CMV status not recorded). Some clones in this sample may be carry-over from other donors' samples. V and J are TRBV28 and TRBJ2-5; no clear D. CDR3 amino acids: CASRDTAFQETQYF. For the CDR3, the DNA is TGTGCCAGCAGAGATACAGCGTTCCAAGAGACCCAGTACTTC.